These 20 T cell receptor beta chains share one sample of origin, sequenced in a study of T cells after yellow fever vaccination. TCRdb reprocessed the 5' RACE reads with MiXCR, giving one entry per CDR3 protein. The table has 300,000 to 400,000 distinct CDR3 sequences, approximately 8% seen once. The sample here was PBMCs, taken roughly 46 days after the first yellow fever vaccination. These receptor sequences come from a man aged 18 to 30 who received the YFV17D yellow fever vaccine.

This clonotype was detected a few times. The chain joins TRBV19 to TRBJ2-5, with TRBD1 identical over 7 bases. Germline lookup yields CDR1 LNHDA and CDR2 SQIVND (reference sequence). With 3 bases clipped from V and 1 base from J, the junction kept 8 bases outside the gene matches. The CDR3 runs to 16 residues. The chain's CDR3 is CASSISRTGLQETQYF. CDR3 sequence (DNA): TGTGCCAGTAGTATCTCCAGGACAGGCCTCCAAGAGACCCAGTACTTC.

In this sample, this clonotype turned up a few times. An end of the junction does not agree with germline; a read error may underlie this. Here the CDR3 reads CASTLAWGETQYF. In DNA form, the CDR3 reads TGTGCCAGCACCTTAGCCTGGGGGGAGACCCAGTACTTC. The chain couples TRBV7-2 to TRBJ2-5; D might be TRBD1 or TRBD2, each matching 5 bases. Germline V gives CDR1 SGHTA, CDR2 FQGNSA. The CDR3 consists of 13 residues.

The J gene is TRBJ1-6, the V gene TRBV4-1; D not resolved. Trimming took 1 base from V and 10 from J, leaving 8 bases between them. The length of the CDR3 is 13 residues. Germline assignment: CDR1 MGHRA and CDR2 YSYEKL. The DNA of the CDR3 is TGCGCCAGCAGCCAAGTCCAACAATCACCCCTCCACTTT. Translation gives CASSQVQQSPLHF.

This clonotype was detected a few times. V and J are TRBV12-3 or TRBV12-4 and TRBJ2-7, with D hard to call. V shed 3 bases and J shed 2 bases, with 8 bases lying between them. The CDR3 spans 13 residues. CDR3 coding DNA: TGTGCCAGCAGTTTTGACGGAGCCTACGAGCAGTACTTC. Its protein is CASSFDGAYEQYF.

The J gene is TRBJ2-3, the V gene TRBV5-1, with D uncertain. Germline V gives CDR1 SGHRS, CDR2 YFSETQ. This CDR3 contains 18 residues. V gave up 0 bases and J gave up 0 bases, with 17 bases separating them. The CDR3 DNA is TGCGCCAGCAGCTTGGAGGCCCTTGGGTCTGTTAGCACAGATACGCAGTATTTT. This translates into CASSLEALGSVSTDTQYF. Variable domain in full (rest from reference TRBV5-1 and TRBJ2-3): KAGVTQTPRYLIKTRGQQVTLSCSPISGHRSVSWYQQTPGQGLQFLFEYFSETQRNKGNFPGRFSGRQFSNSRSEMNVSTLELGDSALYLCASSLEALGSVSTDTQYFGPGTRLTVL.

This clonotype has ten or more counts. The V and J genes are TRBV6-5 and TRBJ2-1, with 12 bases fitting TRBD2. The CDR3 covers 15 residues. The V gene's germline CDR1 is MNHEY and CDR2 SVGAGI. Losses at the gene ends were 6 bases for V and 10 bases for J; bases not matched to a gene: 10. The CDR3 region is CASRRASGGEGEQFF. The DNA for the CDR3 is TGTGCCAGCAGGAGGGCTAGCGGGGGGGAGGGGGAGCAGTTCTTC.

This clonotype was found a few times. This chain uses TRBV28 with TRBJ1-5; maybe TRBD1 (5 bases). Germline V gene sequence: CDR1 MDHEN, CDR2 SYDVKM. The CDR3 runs to 15 residues. Trimming took off 3 bases at V and 2 bases at J, with 11 bases between the two ends. CDR3 DNA sequence: TGTGCCAGCAGTTTGCGGGGGACGGGCAATCAGCCCCAGCATTTT. Translating it yields CASSLRGTGNQPQHF.

This chain connects TRBV12-3 or TRBV12-4 to TRBJ2-1, with TRBD2 matching 9 bases. Unmatched junction bases numbered 12, after V lost 5 bases and J lost 4 bases. The CDR3 is 17 amino acids. The CDR3 sequence: CASSPRGGLAGYNEQFF. The CDR3 DNA follows: TGTGCCAGCAGTCCACGGGGAGGGCTAGCGGGGTACAATGAGCAGTTCTTC.

This clonotype was seen repeatedly, ten times or more. The V call is TRBV7-2, the J call TRBJ2-2; TRBD1 is a possible D gene (6 bases). This CDR3 contains 14 residues. V lost 8 bases to trimming and J lost 0 bases, with 10 bases between them. From germline, CDR1 is SGHTA and CDR2 FQGNSA. CDR3 sequence: CASSQGPNTGELFF. The CDR3 DNA is TGTGCCAGCTCGCAGGGGCCGAACACCGGGGAGCTGTTTTTT.

This clonotype was counted only a few times. The J gene is TRBJ1-2, the V gene TRBV27; 7 bases line up with TRBD1. Germline CDR1 MNHEY, CDR2 SMNVEV (reference sequence). With V trimmed by 2 bases and J by 8 bases, 8 bases remained unmatched. The CDR3 spans 14 residues. CDR3 residues: CASSLRGGAGGYTF. The CDR3 nucleotides read TGTGCCAGCAGTTTAAGAGGGGGCGCGGGAGGCTACACCTTC.

This clonotype occurred many times. The chain joins TRBV5-1 to TRBJ2-2; tentative D call: TRBD1 (5 bases). The germline V and J ends were trimmed by 6 bases and 4 bases, with 16 bases remaining between them. The CDR3 loop spans 15 amino acids. CDR1 SGHRS and CDR2 YFSETQ come from the germline V gene. CDR3 residues: CASMDGVGATGELFF. The CDR3 DNA reads as TGCGCCAGCATGGATGGAGTTGGGGCCACCGGGGAGCTGTTTTTT.

The chain couples TRBV7-3 to TRBJ2-3; TRBD2 might be the D (6 bases). V was shortened by 4 bases and J by 0 bases, with 17 bases between the two germline ends. This CDR3 comprises 17 residues. Germline-derived CDR1 and CDR2 are SGHTA and FQGTGA. This chain's CDR3 is CASSSISRRGSTDTQYF. CDR3 in DNA: TGTGCCAGCAGCTCCATCTCTCGCCGGGGGAGCACAGATACGCAGTATTTT.

This clonotype was observed a few times. The V gene is TRBV7-2, the J gene TRBJ1-4; D is perhaps TRBD1 (5 bases). Germline-derived CDR1 and CDR2 are SGHTA and FQGNSA. V was shortened by 5 bases and J by 0 bases, with 13 bases between the two germline ends. The CDR3 runs to 16 residues. The CDR3 protein is CASSPPQAATNEKLFF. CDR3 DNA: TGTGCCAGCAGCCCCCCACAGGCGGCAACTAATGAAAAACTGTTTTTT.

V and J are TRBV7-2 and TRBJ2-5; 13 bases match TRBD2. With 4 bases clipped from V and 5 bases from J, the junction kept 10 bases outside the gene matches. The CDR3 is 17 amino acids. Germline V gene sequence: CDR1 SGHTA, CDR2 FQGNSA. The CDR3 DNA is TGTGCCAGCAGCTCTATGCGACTAGCGGGGGGCGGGGAGACCCAGTACTTC. Protein: CASSSMRLAGGGETQYF.

This clonotype came up a few times. The chain links TRBV11-1 to TRBJ2-5; D remains unclear. Trimming left V 4 bases short and J 5 bases short, with 17 bases between. Germline CDR1 is SGHAT and CDR2 is FQDESV (reference sequence). There are 15 residues in the CDR3. DNA of the CDR3: TGTGCCAGCAGCTCACCTTCGGCCCGTGTGGAGACCCAGTACTTC. Residues: CASSSPSARVETQYF.

Only a few counts were recorded for this clonotype. The J gene is TRBJ1-2, the V gene TRBV6-2 or TRBV6-3; D unclear. Trimming removed 4 bases at V and 4 bases at J, with 16 bases between. Germline V gene lookup returns CDR1 MNHEY and CDR2 SVGEGT. The CDR3 loop spans 15 amino acids. Here the CDR3 reads CASSSGVGEIYGYTF. For the CDR3, the DNA is TGTGCCAGCAGTTCGGGAGTAGGAGAAATCTATGGCTACACCTTC.

This clonotype has a handful of counts. CDR3 DNA sequence: TGTGCCAGCGGAAAGATGCTGAGGGGCTACACCTTC. This encodes CASGKMLRGYTF. This sequence joins TRBV7-9 and TRBJ1-2; no reliable D call. Per the germline V gene, CDR1 is SEHNR and CDR2 is FQNEAQ (reference sequence). Between the trimmed V and J ends, which lost 8 bases and 8 bases, there was a span of 15 bases. The CDR3 is made up of 12 amino acids.

This clonotype has only a few counts. The chain is built from TRBV9 and TRBJ1-1; 8 bases match TRBD1. Trimming took 3 bases from V and 0 from J; bases not matched to a gene: 13. Germline values: CDR1 SGDLS, CDR2 YYNGEE. The CDR3 spans 18 residues. The DNA for the CDR3 is TGTGCCAGCAGCGGCCCCTATAGACAGGGGATGGTGAACACTGAAGCTTTCTTT. Residues: CASSGPYRQGMVNTEAFF.

This clonotype has only a few counts. In nucleotides, the CDR3 is TGTGCCAGCAGCAAAGACCTGGGGGCGAGGAACGAGCAGTACTTC. Protein sequence: CASSKDLGARNEQYF. The gene calls are TRBV21-1 and TRBJ2-7; TRBD1 is the table's D call, not checked against the DNA. TRBV21-1 is flagged as a pseudogene. CDR3 size: 15 residues.

This clonotype occurred a few times. The chain uses TRBV11-2 and TRBJ2-1, with D perhaps matching TRBD2 (5 bases). V lost 7 bases, J lost 8 bases, and 18 bases lay in between. The CDR3 sequence is 14 residues long. The germline CDR1 and CDR2 sequences are SGHAT and FQNNGV. The CDR3 bases are TGTGCCAGCACCCTAGCTAGATTGGAGTATGAGCAGTTCTTC. Its translation: CASTLARLEYEQFF.